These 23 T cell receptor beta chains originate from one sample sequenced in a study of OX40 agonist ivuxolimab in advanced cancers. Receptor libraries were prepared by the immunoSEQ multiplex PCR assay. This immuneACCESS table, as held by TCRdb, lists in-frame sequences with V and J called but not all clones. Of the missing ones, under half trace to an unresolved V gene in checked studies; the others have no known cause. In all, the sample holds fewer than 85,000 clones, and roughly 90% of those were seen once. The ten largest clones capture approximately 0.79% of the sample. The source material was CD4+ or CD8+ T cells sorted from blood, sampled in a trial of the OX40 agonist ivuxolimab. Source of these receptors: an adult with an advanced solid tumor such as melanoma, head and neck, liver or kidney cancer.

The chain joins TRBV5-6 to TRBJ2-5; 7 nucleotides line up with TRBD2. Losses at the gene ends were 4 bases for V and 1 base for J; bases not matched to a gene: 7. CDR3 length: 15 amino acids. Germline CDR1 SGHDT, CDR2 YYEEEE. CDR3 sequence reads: CASSLPTGGQETQYF. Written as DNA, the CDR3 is TGTGCCAGCAGCCTTCCGACGGGGGGCCAAGAGACCCAGTACTTC. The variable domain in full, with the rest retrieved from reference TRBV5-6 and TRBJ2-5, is DAGVTQSPTHLIKTRGQQVTLRCSPKSGHDTVSWYQQALGQGPQFIFQYYEEEERQRGNFPDRFSGHQFPNYSSELNVNALLLGDSALYLCASSLPTGGQETQYFGPGTRLLVL.

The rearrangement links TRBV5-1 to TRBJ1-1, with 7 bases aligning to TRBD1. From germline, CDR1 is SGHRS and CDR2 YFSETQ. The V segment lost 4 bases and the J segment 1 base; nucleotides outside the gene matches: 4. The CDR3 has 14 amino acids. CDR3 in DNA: TGCGCCAGCAGCCCGGGACAGACGAACACTGAAGCTTTCTTT. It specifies CASSPGQTNTEAFF.

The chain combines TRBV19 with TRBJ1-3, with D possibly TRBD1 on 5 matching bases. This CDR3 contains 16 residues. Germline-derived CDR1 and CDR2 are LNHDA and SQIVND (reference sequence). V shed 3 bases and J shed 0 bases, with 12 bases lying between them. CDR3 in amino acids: CASSIGGTPSGNTIYF. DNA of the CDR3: TGTGCCAGTAGTATCGGGGGGACCCCCTCTGGAAACACCATATATTTT.

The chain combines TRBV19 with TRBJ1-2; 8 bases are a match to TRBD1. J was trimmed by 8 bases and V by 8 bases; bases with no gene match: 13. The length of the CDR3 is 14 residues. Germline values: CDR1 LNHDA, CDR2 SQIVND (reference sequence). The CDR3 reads CASHNEGQGYGYTF. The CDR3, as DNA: TGTGCCAGTCATAACGAAGGACAGGGTTACGGCTACACCTTC. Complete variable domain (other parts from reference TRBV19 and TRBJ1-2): DGGITQSPKYLFRKEGQNVTLSCEQNLNHDAMYWYRQDPGQGLRLIYYSQIVNDFQKGDIAEGYSVSREKKESFPLTVTSAQKNPTAFYLCASHNEGQGYGYTFGSGTRLTVV.

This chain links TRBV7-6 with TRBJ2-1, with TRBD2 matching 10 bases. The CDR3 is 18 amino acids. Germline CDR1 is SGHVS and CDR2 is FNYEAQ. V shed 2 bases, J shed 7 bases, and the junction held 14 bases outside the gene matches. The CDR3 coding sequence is TGTGCCAGCAGCTTATGGGCTAGCGGGAGTAAGGTCTTGAATGAGCAGTTCTTC. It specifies CASSLWASGSKVLNEQFF.

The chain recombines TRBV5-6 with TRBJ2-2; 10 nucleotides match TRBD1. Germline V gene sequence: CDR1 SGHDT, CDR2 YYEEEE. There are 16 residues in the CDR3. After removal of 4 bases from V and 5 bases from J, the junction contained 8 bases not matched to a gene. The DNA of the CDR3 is TGTGCCAGCAGCCCGCTGACAGGGGGCTCGACCGGGGAGCTGTTTTTT. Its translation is CASSPLTGGSTGELFF.

The CDR3 loop is CASSPQEPHGEAFF. The DNA for the CDR3 is TGTGCCAGCAGCCCCCAGGAGCCCCACGGTGAAGCTTTCTTT. The chain recombines TRBV11-2 with TRBJ1-1, with D hard to call. Germline V lookup: CDR1 SGHAT, CDR2 FQNNGV. The V and J ends lost 5 bases and 7 bases respectively, with 17 bases between them. This CDR3 has 14 residues.

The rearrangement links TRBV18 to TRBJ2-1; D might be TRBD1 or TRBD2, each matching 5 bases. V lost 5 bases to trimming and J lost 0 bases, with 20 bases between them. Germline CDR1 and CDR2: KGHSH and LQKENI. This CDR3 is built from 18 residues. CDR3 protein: CASSSNSGTLSSYNEQFF. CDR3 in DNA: TGTGCCAGCTCATCAAATTCCGGGACCCTTTCCTCCTACAATGAGCAGTTCTTC.

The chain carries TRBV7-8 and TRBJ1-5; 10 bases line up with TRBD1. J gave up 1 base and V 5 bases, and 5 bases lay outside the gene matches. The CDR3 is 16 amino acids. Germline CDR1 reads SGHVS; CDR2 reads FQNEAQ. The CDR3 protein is CASSPQDRGSNQPQHF. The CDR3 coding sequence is TGTGCCAGCAGCCCTCAGGACAGGGGGAGCAATCAGCCCCAGCATTTT.

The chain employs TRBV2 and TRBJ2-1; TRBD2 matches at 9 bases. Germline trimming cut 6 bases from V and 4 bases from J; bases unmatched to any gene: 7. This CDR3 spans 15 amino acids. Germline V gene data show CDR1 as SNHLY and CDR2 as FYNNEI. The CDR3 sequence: CASRETSGPYNEQFF. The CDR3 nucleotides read TGTGCCAGCAGGGAGACTAGCGGACCTTACAATGAGCAGTTCTTC.

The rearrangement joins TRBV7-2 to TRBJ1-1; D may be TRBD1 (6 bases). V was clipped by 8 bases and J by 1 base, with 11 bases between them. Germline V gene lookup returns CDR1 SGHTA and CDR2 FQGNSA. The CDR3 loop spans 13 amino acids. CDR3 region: CASSRQENTEAFF. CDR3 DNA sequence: TGTGCCAGCTCGCGACAGGAGAACACTGAAGCTTTCTTT. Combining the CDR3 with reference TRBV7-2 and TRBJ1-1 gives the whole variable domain GAGVSQSPSNKVTEKGKDVELRCDPISGHTALYWYRQSLGQGLEFLIYFQGNSAPDKSGLPSDRFSAERTGGSVSTLTIQRTQQEDSAVYLCASSRQENTEAFFGQGTRLTVV.

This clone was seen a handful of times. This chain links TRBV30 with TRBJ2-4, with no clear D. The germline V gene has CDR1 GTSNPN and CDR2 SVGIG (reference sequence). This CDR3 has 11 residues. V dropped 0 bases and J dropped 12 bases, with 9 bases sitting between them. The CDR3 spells CAWSVGASQYF. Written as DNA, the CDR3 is TGTGCCTGGAGTGTAGGTGCTTCTCAGTACTTC.

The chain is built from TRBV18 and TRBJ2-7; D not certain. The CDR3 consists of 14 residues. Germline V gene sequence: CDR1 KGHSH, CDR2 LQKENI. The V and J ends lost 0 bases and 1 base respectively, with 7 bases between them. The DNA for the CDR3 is TGTGCCAGCTCACCACCAACAGTTTCCTACGAGCAGTACTTC. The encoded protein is CASSPPTVSYEQYF.

CDR3 sequence: CSVAQGGSNQPQHF. As DNA, the CDR3 is TGCAGCGTCGCACAGGGGGGAAGCAATCAGCCCCAGCATTTT. The gene calls are TRBV29-1 and TRBJ1-5; 8 nucleotides line up with TRBD1. The V gene end was trimmed by 6 bases and the J gene end by 1 base; junction bases not matched to a gene: 5. The CDR3 is 14 amino acids. CDR1 and CDR2 from the germline V gene are SQVTM and ANQGSEA.

The CDR3 here is CASSTRESTKETQYF. The DNA of the CDR3 is TGTGCCAGCAGCACCCGGGAGAGCACAAAAGAGACCCAGTACTTC. The rearrangement uses TRBV7-9 and TRBJ2-5; a weak D match, TRBD2 (6 bases). Germline assignment: CDR1 SEHNR and CDR2 FQNEAQ (reference sequence). The CDR3 has 15 residues. Trimming pared 5 bases from V and 3 bases from J, leaving 16 bases between.

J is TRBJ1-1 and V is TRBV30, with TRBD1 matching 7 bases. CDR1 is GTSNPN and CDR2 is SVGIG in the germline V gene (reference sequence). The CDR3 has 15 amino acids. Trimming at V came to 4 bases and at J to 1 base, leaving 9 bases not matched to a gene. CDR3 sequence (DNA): TGTGCCTGGACTTATCGTAGGACAGGGAACACTGAAGCTTTCTTT. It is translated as CAWTYRRTGNTEAFF. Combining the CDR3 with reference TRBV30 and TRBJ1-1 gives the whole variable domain SQTIHQWPATLVQPVGSPLSLECTVEGTSNPNLYWYRQAAGRGLQLLFYSVGIGQISSEVPQNLSASRPQDRQFILSSKKLLLSDSGFYLCAWTYRRTGNTEAFFGQGTRLTVV.

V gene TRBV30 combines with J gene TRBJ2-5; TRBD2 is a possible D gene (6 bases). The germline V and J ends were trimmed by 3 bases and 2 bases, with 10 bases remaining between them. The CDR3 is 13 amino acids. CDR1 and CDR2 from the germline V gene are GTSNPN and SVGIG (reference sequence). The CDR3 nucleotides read TGTGCCTGGAGATTGAGCGGGCAAGAGACCCAGTACTTC. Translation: CAWRLSGQETQYF. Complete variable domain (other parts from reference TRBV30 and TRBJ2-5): SQTIHQWPATLVQPVGSPLSLECTVEGTSNPNLYWYRQAAGRGLQLLFYSVGIGQISSEVPQNLSASRPQDRQFILSSKKLLLSDSGFYLCAWRLSGQETQYFGPGTRLLVL.

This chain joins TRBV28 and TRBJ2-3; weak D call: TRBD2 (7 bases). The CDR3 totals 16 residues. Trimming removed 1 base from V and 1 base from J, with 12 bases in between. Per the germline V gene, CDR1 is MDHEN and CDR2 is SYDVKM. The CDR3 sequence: CASSLSFGGRTDTQYF. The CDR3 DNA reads TGTGCCAGCAGTTTATCCTTCGGGGGGCGCACAGATACGCAGTATTTT.

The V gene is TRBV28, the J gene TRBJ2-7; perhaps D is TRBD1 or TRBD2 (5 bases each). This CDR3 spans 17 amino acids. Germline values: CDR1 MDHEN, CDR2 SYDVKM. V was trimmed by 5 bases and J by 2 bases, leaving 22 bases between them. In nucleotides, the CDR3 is TGTGCCAGCAGTGCCGGGGCCCTGACAGACCGTACCTACGAGCAGTACTTC. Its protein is CASSAGALTDRTYEQYF.

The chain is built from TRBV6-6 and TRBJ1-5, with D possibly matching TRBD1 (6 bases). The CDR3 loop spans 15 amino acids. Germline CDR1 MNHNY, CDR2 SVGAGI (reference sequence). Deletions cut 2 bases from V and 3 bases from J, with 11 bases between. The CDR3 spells CASSYKGGFNQPQHF. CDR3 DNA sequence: TGTGCCAGCAGTTACAAAGGGGGGTTCAATCAGCCCCAGCATTTT.

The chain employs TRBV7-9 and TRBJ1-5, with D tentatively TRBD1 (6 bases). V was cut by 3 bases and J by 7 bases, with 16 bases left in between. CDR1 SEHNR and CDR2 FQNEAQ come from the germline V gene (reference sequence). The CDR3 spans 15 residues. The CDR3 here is CASSFGQGPGQPQHF. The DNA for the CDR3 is TGTGCCAGCAGCTTTGGGCAGGGGCCAGGGCAGCCCCAGCATTTT.

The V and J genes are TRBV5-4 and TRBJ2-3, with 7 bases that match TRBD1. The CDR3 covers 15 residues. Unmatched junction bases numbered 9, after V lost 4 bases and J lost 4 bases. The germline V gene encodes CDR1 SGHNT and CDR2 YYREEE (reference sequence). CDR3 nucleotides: TGTGCCAGCAGCAAGTCCGGGACAGTTGCAGATACGCAGTATTTT. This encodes CASSKSGTVADTQYF.

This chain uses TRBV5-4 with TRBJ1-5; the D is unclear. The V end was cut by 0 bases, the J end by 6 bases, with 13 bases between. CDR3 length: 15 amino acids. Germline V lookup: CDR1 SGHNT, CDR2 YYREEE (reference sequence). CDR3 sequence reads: CASSLDLGGVQPQHF. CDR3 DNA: TGTGCCAGCAGCTTGGACCTAGGTGGGGTTCAGCCCCAGCATTTT.